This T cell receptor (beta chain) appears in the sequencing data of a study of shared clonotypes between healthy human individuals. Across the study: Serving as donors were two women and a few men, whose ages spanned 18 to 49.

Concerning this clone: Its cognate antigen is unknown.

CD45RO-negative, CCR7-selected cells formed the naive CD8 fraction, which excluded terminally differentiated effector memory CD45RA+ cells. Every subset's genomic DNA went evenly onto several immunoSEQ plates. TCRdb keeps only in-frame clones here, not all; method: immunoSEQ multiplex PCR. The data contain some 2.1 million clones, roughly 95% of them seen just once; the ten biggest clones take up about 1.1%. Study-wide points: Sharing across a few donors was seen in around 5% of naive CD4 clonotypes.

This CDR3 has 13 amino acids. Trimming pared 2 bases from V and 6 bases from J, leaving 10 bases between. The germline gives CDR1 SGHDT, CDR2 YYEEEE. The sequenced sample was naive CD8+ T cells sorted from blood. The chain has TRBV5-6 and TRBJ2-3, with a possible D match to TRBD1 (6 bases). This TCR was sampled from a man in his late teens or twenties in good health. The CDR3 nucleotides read TGTGCCAGCAGCTTCGGGACAATTGATACGCAGTATTTT. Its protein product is CASSFGTIDTQYF.